The present T cell receptor (beta chain) was sequenced within a study of T cells and Merkel cell carcinoma outcomes. Notes on the study in general: Repertoire plus T-cell density reportedly predicted Merkel cell carcinoma outcomes.

This table comes from immunoSEQ multiplex PCR, and its TCRdb copy is limited to in-frame clones, with some not included. This sample has under 15,000 clones, with roughly 95% found just once. The V end was cut by 3 bases, the J end by 0 bases, with 12 bases between. The CDR3 totals 15 residues. The germline V gene has CDR1 SGHRS and CDR2 YFSETQ. This clone came up once. Antigen specificity is unknown. The sequenced sample consisted of tumor tissue from Merkel cell carcinoma. The V and J genes are TRBV5-1 and TRBJ1-1; a possible D gene is TRBD1 (6 bases). The receptor was isolated from a human donor with Merkel cell carcinoma. The CDR3 bases are TGCGCCAGCAGCTGGGGGGCAGGGATGAACACTGAAGCTTTCTTT. Protein: CASSWGAGMNTEAFF.